This record covers a single T cell receptor (beta chain). Its antigen remains unknown. Some clones are missing from TCRdb's copy, which holds only in-frame ones; the method was immunoSEQ multiplex PCR. The table shows 2 million to 2.5 million clones, with around 95% occurring only once. These data are taken from a study of shared clonotypes between healthy human individuals. General observations from the study: Sampling included only blood; tissue repertoires likely differ.

CDR1 and CDR2 (germline): SQVTM, ANQGSEA. Deletions cut 4 bases from V and 4 bases from J, with 14 bases between. This CDR3 contains 13 residues. V is TRBV29-1 and J is TRBJ2-7; possibly TRBD2 for D (6 bases). The receptor comes from a man younger than 35 in good health. Material: naive CD4+ T cells sorted from blood. As for subset: CD45RA+ positively selected. The CDR3 DNA sequence: TGCAGCGTTGGCGGGACGATTCTATACGAGCAGTACTTC. The encoded protein is CSVGGTILYEQYF.